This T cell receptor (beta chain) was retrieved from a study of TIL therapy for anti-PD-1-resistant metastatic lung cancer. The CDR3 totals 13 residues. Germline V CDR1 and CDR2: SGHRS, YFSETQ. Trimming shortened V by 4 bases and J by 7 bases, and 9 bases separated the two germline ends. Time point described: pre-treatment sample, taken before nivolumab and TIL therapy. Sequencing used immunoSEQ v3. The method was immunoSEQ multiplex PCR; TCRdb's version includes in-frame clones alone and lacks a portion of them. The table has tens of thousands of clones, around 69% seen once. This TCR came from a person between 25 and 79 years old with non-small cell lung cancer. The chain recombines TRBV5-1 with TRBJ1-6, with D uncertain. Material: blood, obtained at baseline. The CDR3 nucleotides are TGCGCCAGCAGCGTAGGGAGCAATTCACCCCTCCACTTT. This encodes CASSVGSNSPLHF. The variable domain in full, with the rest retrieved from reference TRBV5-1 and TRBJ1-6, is KAGVTQTPRYLIKTRGQQVTLSCSPISGHRSVSWYQQTPGQGLQFLFEYFSETQRNKGNFPGRFSGRQFSNSRSEMNVSTLELGDSALYLCASSVGSNSPLHFGNGTRLTVT.